This T cell receptor (beta chain) originates from a study of T cells in Graves' hyperthyroidism and ophthalmopathy. This clonotype was counted many times. The antigen remains undetermined. The J segment lost 5 bases and the V segment lost 4 bases, leaving 12 bases of the junction unmatched. The CDR3 runs 16 residues. Uncontrolled infection, other autoimmune disease, pregnancy or lactation disqualified patients from enrolment. Based on clinical symptoms, serum thyroxine and TRAb, thyroid ultrasound and orbital computed tomography, diagnoses were reached. There were TCR beta CDR3 regions amplified from RNA transcripts. The primer set for the first-round RT-PCR of the TCR CDR3 was HTBI. MiXCR was run by TCRdb on the multiplex PCR reads, yielding one entry per CDR3 protein. Altogether fewer than 650,000 distinct CDR3 sequences are present, 14% being singletons, with the ten largest covering more than 6%.

Study results and caveats: Blood also carried most thyroid clonotypes expanded above 0.001. Stable hyperthyroidism was separated from ophthalmopathy by a model based on 13 V-J features.

The chain has TRBV12-3 or TRBV12-4 and TRBJ2-5, with 8 bases lining up with TRBD2. This receptor was identified in a woman in her late teens or twenties with Graves' ophthalmopathy. The sequenced sample consisted of blood. CDR3 in amino acids: CASSSYREGRRETQYF. The CDR3 nucleotides read TGTGCCAGCAGTTCATACCGGGAGGGCCGCCGGGAGACCCAGTACTTC.